This is a list of T cell receptor beta chains from one sample in a study of blood T cell repertoires in COVID-19. TCRdb keeps only in-frame clones here, not all; method: immunoSEQ multiplex PCR. Of a few hundred thousand clones in the sample, under 90% were seen once. The specimen was peripheral blood. All receptors come from a man in his forties or fifties with acute or convalescent COVID-19. The CDR3 runs from the conserved cysteine through the conserved F or W. Fields, in order: V gene, clone size, J gene, D gene, CDR3 protein, CDR3 DNA. The D gene is left open where the match is weak. Some rows mark clone size as missing; the rest say once, few, many or name a class of expanded clone.

V gene: TRBV7-9; clone size: -; J gene: TRBJ1-6; D gene: TRBD1; CDR3 protein: CASSLVRTGASPLHF; CDR3 DNA: TGTGCCAGCAGCTTAGTTAGGACAGGGGCTTCACCCCTCCACTTT
V gene: TRBV2; clone size: -; J gene: TRBJ1-6; D gene: -; CDR3 protein: CASSPPPYSYNSPLHF; CDR3 DNA: TGTGCCAGCAGCCCCCCCCCGTACTCCTATAATTCACCCCTCCACTTT
V gene: TRBV4-1; clone size: -; J gene: TRBJ2-2; D gene: TRBD2; CDR3 protein: CASSHRLAGAPTGELFF; CDR3 DNA: TGCGCCAGCAGCCACAGACTAGCGGGGGCCCCCACCGGGGAGCTGTTTTTT
V gene: TRBV30; clone size: -; J gene: TRBJ2-4; D gene: TRBD2; CDR3 protein: CAWSRGENIQYF; CDR3 DNA: TGTGCCTGGAGTCGGGGGGAAAACATTCAGTACTTC
V gene: TRBV7-3; clone size: -; J gene: TRBJ1-1; D gene: TRBD1; CDR3 protein: CASSLTGTGTEAFF; CDR3 DNA: TGTGCCAGCAGCCTGACAGGGACAGGCACTGAAGCTTTCTTT
V gene: TRBV11-3; clone size: -; J gene: TRBJ2-4; D gene: -; CDR3 protein: CASSSGTSNIQYF; CDR3 DNA: TGTGCCAGCAGCTCAGGGACTTCCAACATTCAGTACTTC
V gene: TRBV9; clone size: -; J gene: TRBJ2-3; D gene: TRBD1; CDR3 protein: CASSGRPQGLEFDTQYF; CDR3 DNA: TGTGCCAGCAGCGGCAGGCCACAGGGGCTTGAATTTGATACGCAGTATTTT
V gene: TRBV27; clone size: -; J gene: TRBJ2-2; D gene: TRBD2; CDR3 protein: CASSARRGGVNTGELFF; CDR3 DNA: TGTGCCAGCAGTGCTAGGCGGGGGGGCGTGAATACCGGGGAGCTGTTTTTT
V gene: TRBV29-1; clone size: -; J gene: TRBJ2-1; D gene: TRBD2; CDR3 protein: CSVTTGTRNNEQFF; CDR3 DNA: TGCAGCGTTACCACCGGGACTAGGAACAATGAGCAGTTCTTC
V gene: TRBV4-1; clone size: -; J gene: TRBJ1-6; D gene: -; CDR3 protein: CASSQDTGGSPLHF; CDR3 DNA: TGCGCCAGCAGCCAAGACACCGGCGGTTCACCCCTCCACTTT
V gene: TRBV10-3; clone size: -; J gene: TRBJ1-2; D gene: TRBD1; CDR3 protein: CAINTGGEDAYTF; CDR3 DNA: TGTGCCATCAACACAGGGGGCGAGGACGCCTACACCTTC
V gene: TRBV5-1; clone size: -; J gene: TRBJ1-2; D gene: TRBD1; CDR3 protein: CASSLERTGPVAYGYTF; CDR3 DNA: TGCGCCAGCAGCTTGGAACGGACAGGGCCGGTGGCGTATGGCTACACCTTC
V gene: TRBV11-2; clone size: -; J gene: TRBJ2-1; D gene: -; CDR3 protein: CASSRRVYNEQFF; CDR3 DNA: TGTGCCAGCAGCCGCAGGGTCTACAATGAGCAGTTCTTC
V gene: TRBV7-2; clone size: -; J gene: TRBJ1-2; D gene: TRBD1; CDR3 protein: CASSPGTGGASDGYTF; CDR3 DNA: TGTGCCAGCAGCCCCGGGACAGGGGGCGCTTCGGATGGCTACACCTTC
V gene: TRBV3-1/TRBV3-2; clone size: -; J gene: TRBJ2-3; D gene: -; CDR3 protein: CASSKGVPFSSTDTQYF; CDR3 DNA: TGTGCCAGCAGTAAGGGAGTTCCTTTCTCTAGCACAGATACGCAGTATTTT
V gene: TRBV30; clone size: -; J gene: TRBJ1-1; D gene: TRBD1; CDR3 protein: CAWTSGGTEAFF; CDR3 DNA: TGTGCCTGGACCTCAGGGGGCACTGAAGCTTTCTTT
V gene: TRBV25-1; clone size: -; J gene: TRBJ1-6; D gene: -; CDR3 protein: CASSELGQTNSPLHF; CDR3 DNA: TGTGCCAGCAGTGAATTGGGGCAGACCAATTCACCCCTCCACTTT
V gene: TRBV7-9; clone size: -; J gene: TRBJ2-1; D gene: TRBD1; CDR3 protein: CASSQNRGNEQFF; CDR3 DNA: TGTGCCAGCAGCCAGAACAGGGGCAATGAGCAGTTCTTC
V gene: TRBV6-2/TRBV6-3; clone size: -; J gene: TRBJ1-3; D gene: -; CDR3 protein: CASSYETSSGNTIYF; CDR3 DNA: TGTGCCAGCAGTTACGAAACAAGCTCTGGAAACACCATATATTTT
V gene: TRBV2; clone size: few; J gene: TRBJ1-1; D gene: -; CDR3 protein: CASSGPFGGKSDTEAFF; CDR3 DNA: TGTGCCAGCAGTGGGCCATTTGGGGGGAAGTCTGACACTGAAGCTTTCTTT
V gene: TRBV5-4; clone size: -; J gene: TRBJ1-1; D gene: -; CDR3 protein: CASSLDSTEAFF; CDR3 DNA: TGTGCCAGCAGCTTGGATAGCACTGAAGCTTTCTTT
V gene: TRBV7-3; clone size: -; J gene: TRBJ1-1; D gene: -; CDR3 protein: CASSLSGSNTEAFF; CDR3 DNA: TGTGCCAGCAGCTTATCAGGGTCGAACACTGAAGCTTTCTTT
V gene: TRBV25-1; clone size: once; J gene: TRBJ2-1; D gene: -; CDR3 protein: CASSEGGREQFF; CDR3 DNA: TGTGCCAGCAGTGAAGGTGGTCGGGAGCAGTTCTTC
V gene: TRBV11-2; clone size: -; J gene: TRBJ1-2; D gene: TRBD1; CDR3 protein: CASRYPSRDSPNYGYTF; CDR3 DNA: TGTGCCAGCAGGTACCCGAGCCGGGACAGTCCTAACTATGGCTACACCTTC
V gene: TRBV6-5; clone size: few; J gene: TRBJ1-5; D gene: -; CDR3 protein: CASRGWGDQPQHF; CDR3 DNA: TGTGCCAGTCGTGGTTGGGGGGATCAGCCCCAGCATTTT
V gene: TRBV18; clone size: -; J gene: TRBJ1-2; D gene: TRBD1; CDR3 protein: CASSRQGAYGYTF; CDR3 DNA: TGTGCCAGCTCACGACAGGGGGCCTATGGCTACACCTTC
V gene: TRBV18; clone size: -; J gene: TRBJ2-1; D gene: -; CDR3 protein: CASTRDSSYNEQFF; CDR3 DNA: TGTGCCAGCACAAGGGACTCCTCCTACAATGAGCAGTTCTTC